These 11 T cell receptor beta chains came from one sample sequenced in a study of beta chain features in type 1 diabetes. Expressed TCRB transcripts were sequenced after all isolated RNA was converted to cDNA. Repertoires were generated with immunoSEQ multiplex PCR, while TCRdb's copy carries only in-frame clones and drops some. The sample records 300,000 to 400,000 clones, roughly 13% being singletons. Sequencing was performed on naive CD4+ T cells from blood. These receptors originate from a man aged 18 to 35 in good health.

The chain uses TRBV28 and TRBJ2-7, with D possibly being TRBD1 (8 bases). Trimming left V 10 bases short and J 3 bases short, with 16 bases between. The CDR3 runs 13 residues. Germline V gene lookup returns CDR1 MDHEN and CDR2 SYDVKM. The CDR3 DNA follows: TGTGCCACCAACAGGGGGGGGGTCTACGAGCAGTACTTC. It encodes CATNRGGVYEQYF.

This chain uses TRBV7-2 with TRBJ2-3, with TRBD2 matching over 12 bases. J lost 1 base, V lost 5 bases, and 4 bases had no gene match. CDR3 length: 16 residues. Germline CDR1 SGHTA, CDR2 FQGNSA. CDR3 in amino acids: CASSTRLAGGTDTQYF. CDR3 bases: TGTGCCAGCAGCACGAGACTAGCGGGGGGCACAGATACGCAGTATTTT.

This clone was observed a few times. This sequence joins TRBV28 and TRBJ2-6, with D unresolved. Germline V gene sequence: CDR1 MDHEN, CDR2 SYDVKM. The length of the CDR3 is 16 residues. V lost 1 base and J 0 bases, leaving 7 bases between the germline ends. This CDR3 is CASSLYRVSGANVLTF. The CDR3 nucleotides read TGTGCCAGCAGTTTATATCGGGTCTCTGGGGCCAACGTCCTGACTTTC. The entire variable domain, with the rest obtained from reference TRBV28 and TRBJ2-6, is as follows: DVKVTQSSRYLVKRTGEKVFLECVQDMDHENMFWYRQDPGLGLRLIYFSYDVKMKEKGDIPEGYSVSREKKERFSLILESASTNQTSMYLCASSLYRVSGANVLTFGAGSRLTVL.

This rearrangement joins TRBV28 to TRBJ1-2, with a weak D call TRBD1 (6 bases). The V gene lost 3 bases and the J gene lost 1 base, with 9 bases spanning the gap. The V gene's germline CDR1 is MDHEN and CDR2 SYDVKM. The CDR3 spans 14 residues. CDR3 sequence reads: CASSLAGVNYGYTF. CDR3 sequence (DNA): TGTGCCAGCAGTTTGGCAGGGGTTAACTATGGCTACACCTTC.

This clone appeared a few times. CDR3 DNA: TGTGCCAGCAGTCCCACAGTCACCGGGGAGCTGTTTTTT. Translated, it gives CASSPTVTGELFF. The V and J genes are TRBV28 and TRBJ2-2, with D unresolved. Trimming took 5 bases from V and 4 from J, leaving 8 bases between them. Looked up from germline, CDR1 is MDHEN and CDR2 is SYDVKM. This CDR3 is 13 amino acids long.

V gene TRBV18 combines with J gene TRBJ2-7; 9 bases match TRBD1. The CDR3 spans 15 residues. V lost 4 bases and J lost 3; bases outside the gene matches: 7. Per the germline V gene, CDR1 is KGHSH and CDR2 is LQKENI. The CDR3: CASSRSGQGDYEQYF. The CDR3 region has the DNA TGTGCCAGCTCACGATCGGGACAGGGAGACTACGAGCAGTACTTC.

The chain uses TRBV6-1 and TRBJ2-3; 10 bases are shared with TRBD2. This CDR3 spans 16 amino acids. The V gene end was trimmed by 4 bases and the J gene end by 2 bases; junction bases not matched to a gene: 6. The germline V gene has CDR1 MNHNS and CDR2 SASEGT. The CDR3 here is CASSVLAGPPTDTQYF. CDR3 sequence (DNA): TGTGCCAGCAGTGTACTAGCGGGGCCTCCCACAGATACGCAGTATTTT.

The chain carries TRBV18 and TRBJ1-5, with 8 bases identical to TRBD1. Germline V lookup: CDR1 KGHSH, CDR2 LQKENI. The CDR3 length is 16 residues. V shed 3 bases and J 1 base; nucleotides not matched to a gene: 5. Written as DNA, the CDR3 is TGTGCCAGCTCACCCGGACAGGGCTTGAGCAATCAGCCCCAGCATTTT. The encoded protein is CASSPGQGLSNQPQHF.

This chain connects TRBV14 to TRBJ2-7, with 12 nucleotides matching TRBD2. This CDR3 contains 20 residues. Unmatched junction bases numbered 16, after V lost 0 bases and J lost 4 bases. Germline V gene lookup returns CDR1 SGHDN and CDR2 FVKESK. The chain's CDR3 is CASSQDPPRTSGIRLYEQYF. DNA for the CDR3: TGTGCCAGCAGCCAAGATCCCCCCAGGACTAGCGGGATACGATTGTACGAGCAGTACTTC.

This clone occurred a few times. The genes are TRBV5-1 and TRBJ2-2; 11 positions match TRBD2. Germline V gene data show CDR1 as SGHRS and CDR2 as YFSETQ. This CDR3 is built from 15 residues. Trimming took 4 bases from V and 5 from J; bases not matched to a gene: 4. In nucleotides, the CDR3 is TGCGCCAGCAGCGTTGGGACTAGCGGAACCGGGGAGCTGTTTTTT. Translated: CASSVGTSGTGELFF.

The rearrangement links TRBV28 to TRBJ2-7; D perhaps matches TRBD2 (6 bases). Germline lookup yields CDR1 MDHEN and CDR2 SYDVKM. The CDR3 contains 15 residues. The V end was cut by 3 bases, the J end by 7 bases, with 19 bases between. For the CDR3, the DNA is TGTGCCAGCAGTTTTATACGGGCGGGACGAAGGGAGCAGTACTTC. It translates to CASSFIRAGRREQYF.